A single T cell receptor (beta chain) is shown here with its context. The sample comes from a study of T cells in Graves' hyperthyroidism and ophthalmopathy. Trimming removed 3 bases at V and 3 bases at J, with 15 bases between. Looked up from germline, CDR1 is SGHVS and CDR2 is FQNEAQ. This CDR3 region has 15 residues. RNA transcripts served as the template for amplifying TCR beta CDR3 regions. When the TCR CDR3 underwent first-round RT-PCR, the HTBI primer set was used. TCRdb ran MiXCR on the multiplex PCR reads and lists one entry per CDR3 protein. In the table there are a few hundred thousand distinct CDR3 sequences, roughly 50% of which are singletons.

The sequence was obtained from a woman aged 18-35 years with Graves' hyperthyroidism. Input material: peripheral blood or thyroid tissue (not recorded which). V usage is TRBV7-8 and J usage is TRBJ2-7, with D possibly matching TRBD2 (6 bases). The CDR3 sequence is CASSLYGGNIYEQYF. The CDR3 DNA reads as TGTGCCAGCAGCTTGTACGGGGGAAATATCTACGAGCAGTACTTC.